A single sample is the source of the 22 T cell receptor beta chains below, sequenced in a study of cytomegalovirus exposure and HLA in healthy donors. PCR used 60 Vbeta primers and 13 Jbeta primers. Data came from immunoSEQ multiplex PCR; TCRdb stores just in-frame clones and leaves some out. The sample has about 150,000 clones, roughly 74% seen once; the top ten hold about 2.7%. Material for sequencing was PBMCs. These receptors were taken from a young man in good health and CMV-seronegative.

This clone was seen a few times. The V gene is TRBV11-3, the J gene TRBJ2-2; 8 bases fit TRBD1. The ends lost 5 bases at V and 6 bases at J; junction bases unmatched: 2. Germline V gene sequence: CDR1 SGHNT, CDR2 YENEEA. CDR3 length: 13 amino acids. CDR3 in DNA: TGTGCCAGCAGCCAACAGGGGGCCGGGGAGCTGTTTTTT. It codes for CASSQQGAGELFF.

V is TRBV14 and J is TRBJ1-1, with a weak D call TRBD1 (5 bases). CDR3 length: 14 amino acids. The germline CDR1 and CDR2 sequences are SGHDN and FVKESK. The V end was cut by 1 base, the J end by 3 bases, with 9 bases between. CDR3 region: CASSQGGGYTEAFF. As DNA, the CDR3 is TGTGCCAGCAGCCAAGGGGGGGGGTACACTGAAGCTTTCTTT.

V gene TRBV27 combines with J gene TRBJ2-1, with a weak D call TRBD2 (6 bases). The CDR3 covers 17 residues. The germline V gene has CDR1 MNHEY and CDR2 SMNVEV (reference sequence). Trimming removed 0 bases from V and 4 bases from J, with 16 bases in between. In DNA form, the CDR3 reads TGTGCCAGCAGTTTATCCTCGGGCGGGGAAGGATACAATGAGCAGTTCTTC. As protein: CASSLSSGGEGYNEQFF.

The chain carries TRBV9 and TRBJ2-5; 7 bases line up with TRBD1. From germline, CDR1 is SGDLS and CDR2 YYNGEE. The CDR3 totals 15 residues. V was clipped by 0 bases and J by 3 bases; unmatched bases: 5. In DNA, the CDR3 is TGTGCCAGCAGCGTAGAAGGAACAGGGGAAGAGACCCAGTACTTC. Translation: CASSVEGTGEETQYF.

The table lists this clone with a few counts. V gene TRBV7-9 combines with J gene TRBJ1-2; possible D gene TRBD1, 6 bases. This CDR3 region has 14 residues. V was clipped by 5 bases and J by 8 bases, with 18 bases between them. The germline V gene has CDR1 SEHNR and CDR2 FQNEAQ (reference sequence). The CDR3 DNA follows: TGTGCCAGCAGCCAAGGACAGCGAGAGGAAGGCTACACCTTC. Its translation is CASSQGQREEGYTF. Using reference TRBV7-9 and TRBJ1-2 for the parts outside the CDR3, the full variable domain is DTGVSQNPRHKITKRGQNVTFRCDPISEHNRLYWYRQTLGQGPEFLTYFQNEAQLEKSRLLSDRFSAERPKGSFSTLEIQRTEQGDSAMYLCASSQGQREEGYTFGSGTRLTVV.

This clone has a handful of counts. The chain combines TRBV6-5 with TRBJ2-1, with D hard to call. Per germline, CDR1 MNHEY and CDR2 SVGAGI. The CDR3 sequence is 15 residues long. V was cut by 6 bases and J by 6 bases, with 18 bases left in between. The CDR3 loop reads CASSTPSSEANEQFF. Written as DNA, the CDR3 is TGTGCCAGCAGCACCCCTTCCTCCGAGGCCAATGAGCAGTTCTTC.

The chain joins TRBV11-1 to TRBJ2-3, with D perhaps matching TRBD2 (5 bases). The germline V gene has CDR1 SGHAT and CDR2 FQDESV (reference sequence). There are 14 residues in the CDR3. Trimming shortened V by 0 bases and J by 1 base, and 5 bases separated the two germline ends. CDR3 sequence: CASSLARGTDTQYF. The DNA for the CDR3 is TGTGCCAGCAGCTTAGCGAGGGGCACAGATACGCAGTATTTT.

The chain couples TRBV11-3 to TRBJ2-5, with TRBD2 matching 11 bases. CDR1 is SGHNT, CDR2 YENEEA, per germline. The junction had 11 bases not matched to a gene; V was cut back by 5 bases and J by 9 bases. The CDR3 spans 15 residues. The CDR3: CASSTGLAGYGAQYF. The CDR3 nucleotides read TGTGCCAGCAGCACCGGACTAGCGGGCTACGGGGCCCAGTACTTC. Combining the CDR3 with reference TRBV11-3 and TRBJ2-5 gives the whole variable domain EAGVVQSPRYKIIEKKQPVAFWCNPISGHNTLYWYLQNLGQGPELLIRYENEEAVDDSQLPKDRFSAERLKGVDSTLKIQPAELGDSAVYLCASSTGLAGYGAQYFGPGTRLLVL.

This sequence joins TRBV30 and TRBJ1-6; TRBD1 matches 8 bases. From germline, CDR1 is GTSNPN and CDR2 SVGIG (reference sequence). The V segment lost 1 base and the J segment 10 bases; nucleotides outside the gene matches: 3. This CDR3 has 13 amino acids. The CDR3 DNA reads TGTGCCTGGAGTGCCGGACAGGGCTCACCCCTCCACTTT. Protein: CAWSAGQGSPLHF.

This clone was found a few times. This rearrangement joins TRBV11-2 to TRBJ2-5, with 9 bases identical to TRBD2. The last part of the DNA fits TRBJ2-7 better; the J call may be wrong. Germline CDR1 and CDR2: SGHAT and FQNNGV. CDR3 length: 15 residues. This CDR3 reads CASSLDELAGYEQYF. CDR3 in DNA: TGTGCCAGCAGCTTAGATGAACTAGCGGGCTACGAGCAGTACTTC.

This clone was counted between two and nine times. This chain links TRBV6-6 with TRBJ2-7, with D possibly TRBD2 on 6 matching bases. V lost 0 bases to trimming and J lost 0 bases, with 9 bases between them. This CDR3 region has 15 residues. Germline V gene data show CDR1 as MNHNY and CDR2 as SVGAGI (reference sequence). CDR3 in amino acids: CASSYSRGTSYEQYF. The CDR3 DNA reads TGTGCCAGCAGTTACTCGCGGGGTACCTCCTACGAGCAGTACTTC.

This clone appeared a few times. The chain links TRBV4-1 to TRBJ2-1, with 8 nucleotides matching TRBD2. Trimming at V came to 1 base and at J to 2 bases, leaving 7 bases not matched to a gene. This CDR3 is 17 amino acids long. The germline V gene encodes CDR1 MGHRA and CDR2 YSYEKL. The CDR3 DNA follows: TGCGCCAGCAGCCAAGCTCGAGCGGGGGCTCCCTACAATGAGCAGTTCTTC. Translated, it gives CASSQARAGAPYNEQFF.

As regards this clone: This sample also contains other DNA sequences that code for the same CDR3. The J gene is TRBJ1-2, the V gene TRBV6-5, with D perhaps matching TRBD1 (5 bases). Trimming removed 5 bases at V and 13 bases at J, with 26 bases between. The germline CDR1 and CDR2 sequences are MNHEY and SVGAGI. This CDR3 comprises 15 residues. CDR3 bases: TGTGCCAGCAGTAACCGATACTTGACAGAAGGGCAAAGCACCTTC. This sequence encodes CASSNRYLTEGQSTF.

This chain joins TRBV6-6 and TRBJ2-7; tentatively, D is TRBD2 (5 bases). CDR3 length: 13 residues. V was clipped by 2 bases and J by 1 base, with 6 bases between them. Per germline, CDR1 MNHNY and CDR2 SVGAGI (reference sequence). CDR3 DNA: TGTGCCAGCAGTTACACTAGTTCCTACGAGCAGTACTTC. Amino acid sequence: CASSYTSSYEQYF.

As DNA, the CDR3 is TGTGCCAGCAGCTCCCTCTCAGGGAAAAACATTCAGTACTTC. Protein sequence: CASSSLSGKNIQYF. The chain couples TRBV11-2 to TRBJ2-4, with a weak D call TRBD1 (5 bases). This CDR3 spans 14 amino acids. Trimming took off 4 bases at V and 4 bases at J, with 11 bases between the two ends. The germline V gene encodes CDR1 SGHAT and CDR2 FQNNGV.

V usage is TRBV7-8 and J usage is TRBJ1-2, with D perhaps matching TRBD1 (5 bases). The CDR3 loop spans 13 amino acids. The V end lost 5 bases, the J end lost 8 bases, and 15 bases lay between the germline ends. From germline, CDR1 is SGHVS and CDR2 FQNEAQ. The CDR3 DNA reads TGTGCCAGCAGCAACCAGGGCGTGGAGGGCTACACCTTC. Translation: CASSNQGVEGYTF.

The chain recombines TRBV5-1 with TRBJ1-1; 10 positions match TRBD1. Germline CDR1 SGHRS, CDR2 YFSETQ. V dropped 2 bases and J dropped 5; count of bases not matched to a gene: 6. This CDR3 comprises 15 residues. The CDR3 here is CASSFGQGGGTEAFF. CDR3 in DNA: TGCGCCAGCAGCTTCGGACAGGGGGGTGGGACTGAAGCTTTCTTT.

V gene TRBV28 combines with J gene TRBJ1-4, with unresolved D. Germline lookup yields CDR1 MDHEN and CDR2 SYDVKM. This CDR3 spans 15 amino acids. The V gene lost 6 bases and the J gene lost 8 bases, with 19 bases spanning the gap. The CDR3 DNA follows: TGTGCCAGCAGCTCCCTAAGTGGTCCCGCGGAAAAACTGTTTTTT. Encoded protein: CASSSLSGPAEKLFF.

The chain employs TRBV4-2 and TRBJ1-2; D call uncertain. The length of the CDR3 is 12 residues. CDR1 and CDR2 (germline): LGHNA, YNFKEQ. Trimming took 1 base from V and 4 from J, leaving 4 bases between them. DNA of the CDR3: TGTGCCAGCAGCCAAGGACTCTATGGCTACACCTTC. Its protein product is CASSQGLYGYTF.

The CDR3 sequence is CASSSGSPGSPLHF. DNA of the CDR3: TGTGCCAGCAGCTCCGGGTCGCCTGGTTCACCCCTCCACTTT. The V and J genes are TRBV5-6 and TRBJ1-6; D is ambiguous. The ends were cut back, 3 bases at V and 9 bases at J, with 13 bases in the middle. CDR3 length equals 14 residues. Germline CDR1 is SGHDT and CDR2 is YYEEEE.

The chain carries TRBV30 and TRBJ1-2; 8 bases map to TRBD1. CDR1 GTSNPN and CDR2 SVGIG come from the germline V gene (reference sequence). The V segment lost 7 bases and the J segment 2 bases; nucleotides outside the gene matches: 12. The CDR3 extends over 15 amino acids. DNA of the CDR3: TGTGCCTCCACACCAGGGGGCAGGTTCAACTATGGCTACACCTTC. The encoded protein is CASTPGGRFNYGYTF.

The chain joins TRBV1 to TRBJ2-5; TRBD2 is the table's D call and was not checked against the DNA. TRBV1 is designated a pseudogene. There are 12 residues in the CDR3. The CDR3 region is CTIPPYRETQYF. The CDR3 DNA reads as TGCACCATCCCGCCCTACCGGGAGACCCAGTACTTC.